These 12 T cell receptor beta chains were all obtained from the same sample, sequenced in a study of T cells in Graves' hyperthyroidism and ophthalmopathy. Researchers took RNA transcripts and amplified the TCR beta CDR3 regions from them. Initially, a first-round RT-PCR of the TCR CDR3 employed the HTBI primer set. A single record per CDR3 protein comes from TCRdb applying MiXCR to the multiplex PCR reads. The sample records about 560,000 distinct CDR3 sequences, approximately 15% being singletons. The material sequenced was blood. The receptors shown here come from a young woman with Graves' hyperthyroidism.

This clonotype was seen repeatedly, ten times or more. This chain uses TRBV5-1 with TRBJ2-3; D gene ambiguous. Germline loops: CDR1 SGHRS, CDR2 YFSETQ. This CDR3 spans 15 amino acids. Between the trimmed V and J ends, which lost 0 bases and 5 bases, there was a span of 13 bases. The CDR3 here is CASSLAIISGDTQYF. CDR3 bases: TGCGCCAGCAGCTTGGCCATTATCTCGGGAGATACGCAGTATTTT.

The J gene is TRBJ2-5, the V gene TRBV5-1; TRBD2 might be the D (6 bases). Germline CDR1 reads SGHRS; CDR2 reads YFSETQ. The V end was cut by 3 bases, the J end by 3 bases, with 12 bases between. This CDR3 comprises 14 residues. The CDR3 sequence is CASSWLGLKETQYF. The CDR3 bases are TGCGCCAGCAGCTGGCTGGGACTTAAAGAGACCCAGTACTTC.

A few counts support this clonotype. The rearrangement joins TRBV4-3 to TRBJ1-2; D is uncertain. The CDR3 consists of 12 residues. The V and J ends lost 0 bases and 6 bases respectively, with 5 bases between them. Per the germline V gene, CDR1 is LGHNA and CDR2 is YSLEER. In DNA form, the CDR3 reads TGCGCCAGCAGCCAAGATTATCATGGCTACACCTTC. Translating gives CASSQDYHGYTF.

The sample holds many counts of this clonotype. The chain joins TRBV20-1 to TRBJ1-1, with 10 nucleotides matching TRBD1. Germline assignment: CDR1 DFQATT and CDR2 SNEGSKA (reference sequence). CDR3 size: 12 residues. V was pared by 5 bases and J by 7 bases, with 4 bases of the junction left unmatched. The CDR3 region is CSADRGPSEAFF. CDR3 nucleotides: TGCAGTGCTGACAGGGGGCCGAGTGAAGCTTTCTTT.

This clonotype has just a few counts. The CDR3 loop is CASSQPRGGVNSPLHF. The CDR3 nucleotides are TGTGCCAGCAGCCAACCGCGGGGTGGGGTTAATTCACCCCTCCACTTT. This chain joins TRBV11-2 and TRBJ1-6; D is unresolved. Germline values: CDR1 SGHAT, CDR2 FQNNGV. CDR3 size: 16 residues. Trimming stripped 5 bases from V and 6 bases from J, with 17 bases between.

The CDR3 loop reads CASSALETGELFF. CDR3 coding DNA: TGTGCCAGCAGTGCTTTGGAAACCGGGGAGCTGTTTTTT. This chain joins TRBV6-1 and TRBJ2-2, with D hard to call. Trimming cost V 4 bases and J 5 bases, with 8 bases left between them. Germline CDR1 reads MNHNS; CDR2 reads SASEGT. The CDR3 loop spans 13 amino acids.

In its sample, this clonotype was seen many times. The chain joins TRBV5-5 to TRBJ1-6; no firm D call. The CDR3 contains 15 residues. V lost 2 bases to trimming and J lost 1 base, with 7 bases between them. Germline V lookup: CDR1 SGHKS, CDR2 YYEKEE (reference sequence). CDR3 sequence (DNA): TGTGCCAGCAGCTTAGGCCGTTCCTATAATTCACCCCTCCACTTT. Its protein product is CASSLGRSYNSPLHF.

This chain uses TRBV4-3 with TRBJ2-1; TRBD1 aligns across 9 bases. Germline CDR1 LGHNA, CDR2 YSLEER. This CDR3 is 15 amino acids long. The V and J ends lost 4 bases and 7 bases, in that order; junction bases with no gene match: 8. The CDR3, as DNA: TGCGCCAGCAGCCGATCTACAGGGGGCATAAATGAGCAGTTCTTC. It translates to CASSRSTGGINEQFF.

On this clonotype: This sequence may be a read error, since a much larger clone differs from it by one base. The final CDR3 position lacks the conserved phenylalanine or tryptophan, pointing to a likely read error. J is TRBJ2-7 and V is TRBV20-1; D is possibly TRBD2 (6 bases). The V end was cut by 8 bases, the J end by 0 bases, with 11 bases between. The germline V gene has CDR1 DFQATT and CDR2 SNEGSKA (reference sequence). This CDR3 comprises 12 residues. CDR3 region: CSLAPSSYEQYL. Here the CDR3 DNA reads TGCAGTCTAGCGCCTAGCTCCTACGAGCAGTACCTC.

The chain is built from TRBV3-1 and TRBJ2-4, with 13 bases fitting TRBD2. With V trimmed by 2 bases and J by 9 bases, 10 bases remained unmatched. The CDR3 covers 17 residues. Germline values: CDR1 LGHDT, CDR2 YNNKEL (reference sequence). CDR3 in DNA: TGTGCCAGCAGCCAATTCCCTTCGACTAGCGGGAGGAGCATTCAGTACTTC. It specifies CASSQFPSTSGRSIQYF.

Ten or more counts support this clonotype. The chain is built from TRBV7-2 and TRBJ2-7; tentative D call: TRBD2 (5 bases). V shed 4 bases and J shed 9 bases, with 22 bases lying between them. CDR1 and CDR2 from the germline V gene are SGHTA and FQGNSA. This CDR3 has 15 residues. In DNA, the CDR3 is TGTGCCAGCAGCTCCCGCCCTAGCAACCCCATAGGGCAGTACTTC. Amino acids: CASSSRPSNPIGQYF.

This clonotype was detected many times. The chain is built from TRBV5-1 and TRBJ2-5; TRBD1 matches 7 bases. This CDR3 spans 15 amino acids. The ends lost 3 bases at V and 5 bases at J; junction bases unmatched: 10. Germline V gives CDR1 SGHRS, CDR2 YFSETQ. CDR3 bases: TGCGCCAGCAGCTCAAGCCAAGGGGGCAAGGAGACCCAGTACTTC. This encodes CASSSSQGGKETQYF.